Listed here are 23 T cell receptor beta chains from one sample, sequenced in a study of blood T cells in healthy people across ages. PCR was performed a second time for 7 to 11 cycles using a sample-barcoded 5' primer and a J-beta primer mix. MiXCR was run by TCRdb on the 5' RACE reads, yielding one entry per CDR3 protein. Of roughly 680,000 distinct CDR3 sequences detected, roughly half appear once; the ten largest clones hold approximately 12%. The source material was blood. Receptors originate from a woman of 80 years or more in good health.

The chain recombines TRBV10-1 with TRBJ2-7; D might be TRBD2 (6 bases). CDR1 and CDR2 from the germline V gene are WNHNN and SYGVQD (reference sequence). V was shortened by 0 bases and J by 4 bases, with 10 bases between the two germline ends. The CDR3 extends over 14 amino acids. The CDR3 region has the DNA TGCGCCAGCAGTGAGTCGGGTAGCGGTTACGAGCAGTACTTC. Protein product: CASSESGSGYEQYF.

J is TRBJ1-2 and V is TRBV7-9; possible D gene TRBD1, 5 bases. Trimming took off 0 bases at V and 4 bases at J, with 9 bases between the two ends. Germline V gene lookup returns CDR1 SEHNR and CDR2 FQNEAQ (reference sequence). The length of the CDR3 is 14 residues. CDR3 protein: CASSLAGELYGYTF. CDR3 nucleotide sequence: TGTGCCAGCAGCTTAGCGGGGGAACTCTATGGCTACACCTTC.

This clonotype was observed at least ten times. The rearrangement links TRBV10-3 to TRBJ2-4; D assignment may be TRBD1 or TRBD2 (5 bases each). Deletions cut 10 bases from V and 7 bases from J, with 14 bases between. Germline values: CDR1 ENHRY, CDR2 SYGVKD. The CDR3 totals 12 residues. CDR3 sequence: CATGTARNIQYF. The CDR3 region has the DNA TGTGCCACCGGGACGGCGCGGAACATTCAGTACTTC.

This clonotype was counted ten times or more. The chain joins TRBV5-5 to TRBJ2-1; 13 bases line up with TRBD2. CDR1 SGHKS and CDR2 YYEKEE come from the germline V gene (reference sequence). V lost 4 bases and J lost 8; bases outside the gene matches: 6. There are 15 residues in the CDR3. CDR3: CASSGTSGILDEQFF. The CDR3 nucleotides are TGTGCCAGCAGCGGGACTAGCGGGATCTTGGATGAGCAGTTCTTC.

This clonotype showed up many times. The CDR3 protein is CASSPVAGGATDTQYF. For the CDR3, the DNA is TGTGCCAGCAGCCCCGTAGCGGGAGGGGCTACAGATACGCAGTATTTT. The V gene is TRBV3-1, the J gene TRBJ2-3; 11 bases align to TRBD2. The junction had 6 bases not matched to a gene; V was cut back by 4 bases and J by 3 bases. The CDR3 consists of 16 residues. The germline CDR1 and CDR2 sequences are LGHDT and YNNKEL (reference sequence).

This clonotype was counted many times. This chain links TRBV6-2 or TRBV6-3 with TRBJ2-3, with a possible D match to TRBD1 (6 bases). Germline values: CDR1 MNHEY, CDR2 SVGEGT. The CDR3 has 13 residues. With 6 bases removed from V and 3 bases from J, the gap between germline ends came to 10 bases. CDR3 sequence (DNA): TGTGCCAGCAGCCACAGGGAAACAGATACGCAGTATTTT. Translated, it gives CASSHRETDTQYF.

The V and J genes are TRBV29-1 and TRBJ2-5; 8 nucleotides align to TRBD2. Germline CDR1 and CDR2: SQVTM and ANQGSEA. The CDR3 length is 11 residues. V lost 7 bases and J lost 4; bases outside the gene matches: 2. The CDR3 DNA reads as TGCAGCGCAGCGGGGGCAGAGACCCAGTACTTC. This gives the protein CSAAGAETQYF.

Many counts were recorded for this clonotype. This chain uses TRBV3-1 with TRBJ2-1; D unresolved. The CDR3 has 15 amino acids. V was trimmed by 1 base and J by 0 bases, leaving 7 bases between them. Germline V gene data show CDR1 as LGHDT and CDR2 as YNNKEL (reference sequence). The CDR3 here is CASSQARRSYNEQFF. The CDR3 DNA is TGTGCCAGCAGCCAAGCCAGGCGCTCCTACAATGAGCAGTTCTTC.

This clonotype was picked up a small number of times. This chain connects TRBV5-1 to TRBJ1-1; D is uncertain. Trimming left V 0 bases short and J 4 bases short, with 13 bases between. This CDR3 is built from 15 residues. CDR1 is SGHRS, CDR2 YFSETQ, per germline. The CDR3 DNA reads as TGCGCCAGCAGCTTGGACGGTAGAGGCAGCACTGAAGCTTTCTTT. Translated: CASSLDGRGSTEAFF.

Comments on this clonotype: Given a much more abundant clone one base away, this may be a read error. V usage is TRBV3-1 and J usage is TRBJ1-1; the D is unclear. The ends were cut back, 2 bases at V and 0 bases at J, with 4 bases in the middle. The CDR3 loop spans 13 amino acids. Germline CDR1 reads LGHDT; CDR2 reads YNNKEL (reference sequence). CDR3 amino acids: CASSQIVNTEAFF. For the CDR3, the DNA is TGTGCCAGCAGCCAAATCGTGAACACTGAAGCTTTCTTT.

This clonotype was observed a handful of times. The chain recombines TRBV5-6 with TRBJ1-2; TRBD1 matches at 7 bases. CDR1 SGHDT and CDR2 YYEEEE come from the germline V gene. V shed 1 base, J shed 7 bases, and the junction held 7 bases outside the gene matches. The CDR3 is 14 residues long. The CDR3 reads CASSLHDRELGYTF. CDR3 bases: TGTGCCAGCAGCTTGCATGACAGGGAACTTGGCTACACCTTC.

This clonotype was seen a single time. Just one base apart from a much larger clone, this may be a read error. This chain links TRBV28 with TRBJ1-2; 11 positions match TRBD1. The CDR3 consists of 15 residues. Germline assignment: CDR1 MDHEN and CDR2 SYDVKM. CDR3 DNA: TGTGCCGGCAGTTTAAGGACAGGGGGCGCCTATGGCTACACCTTC. It specifies CAGSLRTGGAYGYTF.

The chain recombines TRBV12-3 or TRBV12-4 with TRBJ2-1; 8 nucleotides align to TRBD2. The V segment lost 7 bases and the J segment 7 bases; nucleotides outside the gene matches: 18. The CDR3 contains 17 residues. The CDR3 DNA sequence: TGTGCCAGCATCATCTCTATAGGCGGGGGGCTCTTTAATGAGCAGTTCTTC. Translated: CASIISIGGGLFNEQFF.

At least ten counts were recorded for this clonotype. This rearrangement joins TRBV18 to TRBJ1-2, with 8 bases aligning to TRBD1. Germline CDR1 reads KGHSH; CDR2 reads LQKENI. The length of the CDR3 is 13 residues. V was clipped by 8 bases and J by 5 bases; unmatched bases: 7. The CDR3 DNA follows: TGTGCCAGCAGCCCGGACAGGGATTATGGCTACACCTTC. Amino acid sequence: CASSPDRDYGYTF.

Remarks on this clonotype: It may be a read error: a sequence one base away is much more abundant. The chain has TRBV7-2 and TRBJ2-1; 8 bases agree with TRBD2. CDR1 SGHTA and CDR2 FQGNSA come from the germline V gene. CDR3 size: 15 residues. V was pared by 2 bases and J by 10 bases, with 10 bases of the junction left unmatched. The CDR3 nucleotides read TGTGCCAGCAGCTTATCCGGGGGGGCTTTCAAGGAGCAGTTCTTC. As protein: CASSLSGGAFKEQFF.

This chain connects TRBV4-3 to TRBJ2-7; no reliable D call. V was pared by 0 bases and J by 1 base, with 13 bases between. CDR1 is LGHNA, CDR2 YSLEER, per germline. This CDR3 region has 16 residues. CDR3 sequence reads: CASSQEDGAPSYEQYF. The CDR3 bases are TGCGCCAGCAGCCAAGAAGACGGAGCCCCTTCCTACGAGCAGTACTTC.

CDR3: CASSPGSFTDTQYF. The CDR3 DNA follows: TGTGCCAGCAGCCCAGGGAGCTTCACAGATACGCAGTATTTT. The V gene is TRBV7-3, the J gene TRBJ2-3, with D perhaps TRBD1 or TRBD2 (5 bases each). The V gene's germline CDR1 is SGHTA and CDR2 FQGTGA. Trimming removed 5 bases from V and 2 bases from J, with 11 bases in between. The CDR3 runs 14 residues.

In the case of this clonotype: One end of the junction is discordant with germline, which a read error may explain. This chain connects TRBV11-3 to TRBJ2-1; perhaps TRBD1 as D (5 bases). The CDR3 covers 16 residues. Looked up from germline, CDR1 is SGHNT and CDR2 is YENEEA. CDR3 DNA sequence: TGTGCCAGCTCCGACTCTAGGGGCAGCTCCCACAATGAGCAGTTCTTC. The encoded protein is CASSDSRGSSHNEQFF.

This clonotype was picked up a small number of times. This chain joins TRBV7-8 and TRBJ1-1, with 7 nucleotides matching TRBD1. The CDR3 contains 14 residues. J lost 3 bases, V lost 5 bases, and 6 bases had no gene match. Germline CDR1 is SGHVS and CDR2 is FQNEAQ. The CDR3 protein is CASSVRGRDTEAFF. CDR3 bases: TGTGCCAGCAGCGTCAGGGGGAGGGACACTGAAGCTTTCTTT.

There are a few counts of this clonotype. The V and J genes are TRBV20-1 and TRBJ1-5; D remains unclear. The CDR3 is made up of 11 amino acids. Between the trimmed V and J ends, which lost 4 bases and 6 bases, there was a span of 7 bases. Germline-derived CDR1 and CDR2 are DFQATT and SNEGSKA (reference sequence). CDR3 protein: CSATGGQPQHF. Written as DNA, the CDR3 is TGCAGTGCTACGGGAGGTCAGCCCCAGCATTTT.

This chain joins TRBV5-1 and TRBJ2-5; D is ambiguous. In germline, CDR1 is SGHRS, CDR2 YFSETQ. V dropped 1 base and J dropped 4 bases, with 8 bases sitting between them. CDR3 length: 13 residues. The CDR3 reads CASSLKGIETQYF. For the CDR3, the DNA is TGCGCCAGCAGCTTGAAGGGAATAGAGACCCAGTACTTC.

V gene TRBV20-1 combines with J gene TRBJ2-1; 9 bases agree with TRBD2. After removal of 5 bases from V and 9 bases from J, the junction contained 14 bases not matched to a gene. The CDR3 length is 15 residues. CDR1 and CDR2 (germline): DFQATT, SNEGSKA (reference sequence). CDR3 loop: CSAAGLAGATSEQFF. DNA for the CDR3: TGCAGTGCTGCAGGATTAGCGGGAGCGACGAGTGAGCAGTTCTTC.

The chain carries TRBV4-1 and TRBJ2-7; 10 bases line up with TRBD2. This CDR3 contains 14 residues. V trimming: 10 bases; J trimming: 2 bases; junction bases outside the gene matches: 8. Germline lookup yields CDR1 MGHRA and CDR2 YSYEKL. The DNA for the CDR3 is TGCGCCATTCTCCCCGGGACTAGCGCCTACGAGCAGTACTTC. Translation: CAILPGTSAYEQYF.